One sample yielded the 14 T cell receptor beta chains listed below, sequenced in a study of persistence of HIV-infected CD4 T cells. Lysates of CMV-infected fibroblasts at around 10 ug/mL stimulated these cells. Sorting selected CD4+ T cells upregulating both CD40 ligand and CD69. The antigens these receptors bind are not known. Sequencing used immunoSEQ version 4 in survey mode. Sequencing used immunoSEQ multiplex PCR; TCRdb keeps in-frame clones, though not all of them. The sample lists about 7,500 clones; approximately 63% were seen once. This sample comprised CD4+ T cells sorted from PBMCs after approximately 19-hour stimulation, obtained from a patient who received antiretroviral therapy. The origin of the receptors is an adult man with HIV who was CMV-seropositive.

The chain is built from TRBV2 and TRBJ2-2; D possibly corresponds to TRBD1 (7 bases). Trimming removed 10 bases from V and 6 bases from J, with 24 bases in between. The CDR3 totals 16 residues. CDR1 SNHLY and CDR2 FYNNEI come from the germline V gene. The CDR3 nucleotides are TGTGCCACTCGCTCTGGGGACAGAAGGGGGGCCGGGGAGCTGTTTTTT. Translated: CATRSGDRRGAGELFF.

This chain connects TRBV19 to TRBJ2-3; possible D gene TRBD1, 5 bases. Germline lookup yields CDR1 LNHDA and CDR2 SQIVND (reference sequence). This CDR3 spans 15 amino acids. The germline V and J ends were trimmed by 1 base and 6 bases, with 14 bases remaining between them. The DNA of the CDR3 is TGTGCCAGTAGTATAGTTAGGGGTAGCTTGGATACGCAGTATTTT. This encodes CASSIVRGSLDTQYF.

A note on this clone: The same CDR3 also results from other DNA sequences found in this sample. The J gene is TRBJ2-5, the V gene TRBV9; no clear D. The CDR3 has 13 amino acids. CDR1 and CDR2 (germline): SGDLS, YYNGEE. V was trimmed by 7 bases and J by 3 bases, leaving 13 bases between them. The chain's CDR3 is CASSVAREETQYF. The CDR3 DNA is TGTGCCAGCTCCGTAGCCCGTGAAGAGACCCAGTACTTC.

The chain carries TRBV4-2 and TRBJ2-7; 10 bases match TRBD2. The CDR3 length is 16 residues. The germline gives CDR1 LGHNA, CDR2 YNFKEQ. V lost 1 base, J lost 5 bases, and 8 bases stayed unmatched. CDR3: CASSQASGGLYDEQYF. The CDR3 region has the DNA TGTGCCAGCAGCCAAGCTAGCGGGGGCCTTTACGACGAGCAGTACTTC.

This sequence joins TRBV7-2 and TRBJ1-1, with TRBD1 as a possible D gene (6 bases). There are 15 residues in the CDR3. In germline, CDR1 is SGHTA, CDR2 FQGNSA. The V end lost 6 bases, the J end lost 0 bases, and 14 bases lay between the germline ends. For the CDR3, the DNA is TGTGCCAGCAGAATGCCGGGGGCCGTGAACACTGAAGCTTTCTTT. Its translation is CASRMPGAVNTEAFF.

Judged by abundance, this clone is medium-sized. This rearrangement joins TRBV4-1 to TRBJ1-5, with TRBD1 as a possible D gene (5 bases). This CDR3 has 17 residues. From germline, CDR1 is MGHRA and CDR2 YSYEKL. Deletions cut 1 base from V and 0 bases from J, with 13 bases between. This chain's CDR3 is CASSQGWGDNSNQPQHF. The CDR3 DNA sequence: TGCGCCAGCAGCCAAGGTTGGGGGGATAATAGCAATCAGCCCCAGCATTTT.

This clone has just a few counts. The chain recombines TRBV10-3 with TRBJ2-3, with 9 bases identical to TRBD2. V was pared by 10 bases and J by 3 bases, with 8 bases of the junction left unmatched. The CDR3 covers 14 residues. Per the germline V gene, CDR1 is ENHRY and CDR2 is SYGVKD. The CDR3 DNA follows: TGTGCCACTCGATTAGCGGGAGAGACAGATACGCAGTATTTT. Its translation: CATRLAGETDTQYF.

This clone has a handful of counts. The rearrangement links TRBV25-1 to TRBJ1-6; tentative D call: TRBD1 (5 bases). Germline CDR1 MGHDK, CDR2 SYGVNS. The CDR3 runs 13 residues. V lost 3 bases, J lost 10 bases, and 10 bases lay in between. CDR3 in amino acids: CASSDREASPLHF. Here the CDR3 DNA reads TGTGCCAGCAGTGACAGGGAAGCCTCACCCCTCCACTTT.

The rearrangement links TRBV6-6 to TRBJ1-3; 10 bases map to TRBD1. J gave up 2 bases and V 7 bases, and 2 bases lay outside the gene matches. Germline values: CDR1 MNHNY, CDR2 SVGAGI (reference sequence). The CDR3 has 14 residues. CDR3 amino acids: CASTGQGAGNTIYF. In DNA form, the CDR3 reads TGTGCCAGCACTGGACAGGGGGCTGGAAACACCATATATTTT.

The chain uses TRBV18 and TRBJ2-1; 8 nucleotides agree with TRBD1. The germline gives CDR1 KGHSH, CDR2 LQKENI. The length of the CDR3 is 14 residues. V shed 4 bases and J 8 bases; nucleotides not matched to a gene: 7. The CDR3 DNA sequence: TGTGCCAGCTCACAGACAGGGGCCGGGCATGAGCAGTTCTTC. It is translated as CASSQTGAGHEQFF.

V usage is TRBV5-1 and J usage is TRBJ1-1; D is unresolved. V dropped 6 bases and J dropped 1 base, with 10 bases sitting between them. CDR1 and CDR2 (germline): SGHRS, YFSETQ. This CDR3 spans 13 amino acids. The CDR3 nucleotides read TGCGCCAGCAACGGGCCTGCGAACACTGAAGCTTTCTTT. This sequence encodes CASNGPANTEAFF.

The gene calls are TRBV5-4 and TRBJ1-1; D is possibly TRBD1 (6 bases). The germline V and J ends were trimmed by 2 bases and 10 bases, with 15 bases remaining between them. Per the germline V gene, CDR1 is SGHNT and CDR2 is YYREEE (reference sequence). The CDR3 sequence is 13 residues long. CDR3 nucleotide sequence: TGTGCCAGCAGCTTTGGGGGGGCGGGTGGAGCTTTCTTT. As protein: CASSFGGAGGAFF.

As regards this clone: Sequence at one end of the junction differs from germline and may be a read error. The rearrangement links TRBV19 to TRBJ2-5; weak D call: TRBD1 (6 bases). The CDR3 extends over 14 amino acids. Germline CDR1 LNHDA, CDR2 SQIVND (reference sequence). As DNA, the CDR3 is TGTGCCAGTAGTATTCGGACAGAGCAAGCGACCCAGTACTTC. Translation: CASSIRTEQATQYF.

This rearrangement joins TRBV5-1 to TRBJ1-6; 8 nucleotides agree with TRBD1. The trim removed 4 bases at V and 10 bases at J, leaving 13 bases unmatched. The CDR3 consists of 16 residues. The germline V gene has CDR1 SGHRS and CDR2 YFSETQ. In DNA form, the CDR3 reads TGCGCCAGCAGCCAACGGACAGGGAAGTACGACTCACCCCTCCACTTT. Protein sequence: CASSQRTGKYDSPLHF. The variable domain in full, completed from reference TRBV5-1 and TRBJ1-6, reads KAGVTQTPRYLIKTRGQQVTLSCSPISGHRSVSWYQQTPGQGLQFLFEYFSETQRNKGNFPGRFSGRQFSNSRSEMNVSTLELGDSALYLCASSQRTGKYDSPLHFGNGTRLTVT.